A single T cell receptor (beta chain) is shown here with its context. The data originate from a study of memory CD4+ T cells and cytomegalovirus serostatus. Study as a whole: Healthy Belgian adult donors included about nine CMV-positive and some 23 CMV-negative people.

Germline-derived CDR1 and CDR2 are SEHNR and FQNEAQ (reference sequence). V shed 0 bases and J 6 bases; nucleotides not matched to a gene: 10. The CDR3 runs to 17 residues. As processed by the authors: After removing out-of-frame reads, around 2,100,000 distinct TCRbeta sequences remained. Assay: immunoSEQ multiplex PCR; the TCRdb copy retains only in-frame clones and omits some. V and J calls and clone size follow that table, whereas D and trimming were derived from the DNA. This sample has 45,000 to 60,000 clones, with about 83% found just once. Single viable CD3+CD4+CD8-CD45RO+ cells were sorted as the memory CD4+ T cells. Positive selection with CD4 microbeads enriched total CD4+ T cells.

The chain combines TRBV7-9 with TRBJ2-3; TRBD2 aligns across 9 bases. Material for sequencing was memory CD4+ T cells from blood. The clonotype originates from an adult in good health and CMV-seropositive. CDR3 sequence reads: CASSLAVSGGARDTQYF. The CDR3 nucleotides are TGTGCCAGCAGCTTAGCGGTTAGCGGGGGAGCCCGCGATACGCAGTATTTT.